The entry that follows covers one T cell receptor beta chain sequence. V shed 3 bases and J shed 4 bases, with 15 bases lying between them. The CDR3 loop spans 15 amino acids. Germline V CDR1 and CDR2: MNHNS, SASEGT. This specimen comes from a study of blood T cell repertoires in COVID-19. Study information: Samples came from the United States, Italy and Spain, spanning acute and convalescent COVID-19. T cells, B-cell-depleted T cells, or PBMCs supplied cDNA or gDNA.

Sequencing was performed with immunoSEQ multiplex PCR; in TCRdb, only in-frame clones are kept and a portion is missing. The table records approximately 230,000 clones, 70% to 90% of them present only once. The source is a young man who had recovered from COVID-19. What was sequenced was peripheral blood. V usage is TRBV6-1 and J usage is TRBJ1-1; TRBD1 might be the D (6 bases). DNA for the CDR3: TGTGCCAGCAGTGATCCCGGGACACGGTCCACTGAAGCTTTCTTT. Translation: CASSDPGTRSTEAFF.